This T cell receptor beta chain emerged from a study of blood T cell repertoires in COVID-19. Study as a whole: Both acute and convalescent COVID-19 samples were obtained from the United States, Italy and Spain. PBMCs, B-cell-depleted T cells, or T cells provided the cDNA or gDNA that made up the material.

In the source study's methods: Cell counts per sample came from amplifying reference gene primers. Here immunoSEQ multiplex PCR was the method, and the copy in TCRdb shows in-frame clones only, minus some. The V and J calls and clone size are taken from that table; D and trimming were inferred from the DNA. The sample holds just under 65,000 clones, 80% to 90% seen once. This CDR3 comprises 14 residues. In germline, CDR1 is MNHEY, CDR2 SVGEGT. V gave up 4 bases and J gave up 8 bases, with 15 bases separating them. What was sequenced was peripheral blood. The J gene is TRBJ2-1, the V gene TRBV6-2 or TRBV6-3, with TRBD2 as a possible D gene (5 bases). This sequence originates from a man aged 40-50 years with acute or convalescent COVID-19. DNA of the CDR3: TGTGCCAGCAGTTCCCCGGTTCGGCGGGATGAGCAGTTCTTC. Encoded protein: CASSSPVRRDEQFF.